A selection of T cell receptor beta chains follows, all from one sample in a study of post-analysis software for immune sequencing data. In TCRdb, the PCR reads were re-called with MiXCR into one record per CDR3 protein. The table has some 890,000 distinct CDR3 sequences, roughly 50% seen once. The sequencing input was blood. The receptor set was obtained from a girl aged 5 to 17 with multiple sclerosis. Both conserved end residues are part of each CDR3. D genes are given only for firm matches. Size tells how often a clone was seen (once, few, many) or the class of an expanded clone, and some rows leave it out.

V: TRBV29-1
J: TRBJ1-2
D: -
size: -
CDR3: CSVEVGQGYGYTF
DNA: TGCAGCGTTGAAGTCGGACAAGGGTATGGCTACACCTTC

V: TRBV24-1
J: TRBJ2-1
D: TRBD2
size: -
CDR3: CATSGGERGTYNEQFF
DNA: TGTGCCACCAGTGGGGGGGAGCGGGGTACCTACAATGAGCAGTTCTTC

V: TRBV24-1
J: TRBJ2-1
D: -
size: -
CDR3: CATSTSSNEQFF
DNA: TGTGCCACCTCAACTAGCAGCAATGAGCAGTTCTTC

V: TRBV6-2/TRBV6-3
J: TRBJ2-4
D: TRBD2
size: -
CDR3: CASYQGLAGVGNIQYF
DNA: TGTGCCAGCTACCAAGGACTAGCGGGAGTTGGAAACATTCAGTACTTC

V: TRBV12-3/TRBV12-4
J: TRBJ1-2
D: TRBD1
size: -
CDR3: CASRDRHPNYGYTF
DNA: TGTGCCAGCAGGGACAGGCACCCTAACTATGGCTACACCTTC

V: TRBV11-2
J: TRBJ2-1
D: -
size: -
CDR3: CASSLGSRVGNEQFF
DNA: TGTGCCAGCAGCCTAGGGTCGAGAGTTGGGAATGAGCAGTTCTTC

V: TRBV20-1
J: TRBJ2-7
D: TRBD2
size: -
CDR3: CSASGLAASYEQYF
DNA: TGCAGTGCGAGTGGACTAGCGGCATCCTACGAGCAGTACTTC

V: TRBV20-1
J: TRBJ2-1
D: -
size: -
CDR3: CSARVPGTSSQFF
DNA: TGCAGTGCTAGAGTGCCCGGGACAAGTTCCCAGTTCTTC

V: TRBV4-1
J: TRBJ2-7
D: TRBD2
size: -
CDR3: CASSQVVGLAMGLTQYF
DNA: TGCGCCAGCAGCCAAGTAGTAGGACTAGCGATGGGTTTAACCCAGTACTTC

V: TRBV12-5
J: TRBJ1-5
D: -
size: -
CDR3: CASGFSGVNQPQHF
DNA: TGTGCTAGTGGTTTTTCGGGGGTCAATCAGCCCCAGCATTTT

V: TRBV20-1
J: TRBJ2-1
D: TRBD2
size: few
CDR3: CSAAILARTPSSYNEQFF
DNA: TGCAGTGCTGCCATACTAGCGCGTACACCCAGCTCCTACAATGAGCAGTTCTTC

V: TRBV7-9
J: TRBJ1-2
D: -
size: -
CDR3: CASSNPRTIYGYTF
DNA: TGTGCCAGCAGCAACCCCAGGACCATCTATGGCTACACCTTC

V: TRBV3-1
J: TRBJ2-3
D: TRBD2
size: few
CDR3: CASSRTSGMTDTQYF
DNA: TGTGCCAGCAGCCGGACTAGCGGGATGACAGATACGCAGTATTTT

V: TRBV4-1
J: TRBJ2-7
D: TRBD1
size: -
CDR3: CASSQGRRDRDIYEQYF
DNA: TGCGCCAGCAGCCAAGGGAGACGGGACAGGGATATCTACGAGCAGTACTTC

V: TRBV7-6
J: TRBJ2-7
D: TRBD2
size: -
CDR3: CASSPPPTSGPTYEQYF
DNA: TGTGCCAGCAGCCCACCGCCTACTAGCGGGCCTACCTACGAGCAGTACTTC

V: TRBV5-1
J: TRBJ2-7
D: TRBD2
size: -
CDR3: CASSLNSGQSSYEQYF
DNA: TGCGCCAGCAGCTTGAATAGCGGGCAAAGCTCCTACGAGCAGTACTTC